Listed below are T cell receptor beta chains from one sample, sequenced in a study of blood T cells in healthy people across ages. TCRdb reprocessed the 5' RACE reads via MiXCR and lists one record per CDR3 protein. The sample holds 790,000 or so distinct CDR3 sequences, around 45% seen once. The specimen sequenced was blood. The receptors here all came from a man older than 75 in good health. CDR3s include the opening cysteine and the closing phenylalanine or tryptophan. Fields, in order: V gene, CDR3 protein.

V gene: TRBV5-1; CDR3 protein: CAGTLGVEGPSTDTQYF
V gene: TRBV4-3; CDR3 protein: CASSRQGTQQNEQFF
V gene: TRBV12-3/TRBV12-4; CDR3 protein: CASSVQPGREQYF
V gene: TRBV27; CDR3 protein: CASSPAGQGREQYF
V gene: TRBV28; CDR3 protein: CASSTPTSQINEKLFF
V gene: TRBV5-1; CDR3 protein: CASSLFGQGDEQFF
V gene: TRBV15; CDR3 protein: CATSRTGTGNSPLHF
V gene: TRBV7-2; CDR3 protein: CASSRSHDGTYEQYF
V gene: TRBV11-2; CDR3 protein: CASSWGTSGRGYDQYF
V gene: TRBV7-3; CDR3 protein: CASSLTMDRETDTQYF
V gene: TRBV28; CDR3 protein: CASSFMGPDYGYTF
V gene: TRBV20-1; CDR3 protein: CSARGPVLGLADSYEQYF
V gene: TRBV20-1; CDR3 protein: CSARLRQVGPTEAFF
V gene: TRBV5-1; CDR3 protein: CASSPGDRGDTGELFF
V gene: TRBV14; CDR3 protein: CASSQTPLFLAGETQYF
V gene: TRBV18; CDR3 protein: CASSPGQAHHEYF
V gene: TRBV6-5; CDR3 protein: CASRLDRGFNSPLHF
V gene: TRBV7-8; CDR3 protein: CASSTKNSGANVLTF
V gene: TRBV20-1; CDR3 protein: CSARDRLAGSYNEQFF
V gene: TRBV7-2; CDR3 protein: CASSSGLERNEQFF
V gene: TRBV9; CDR3 protein: CASSPLLAGGIEQYF
V gene: TRBV24-1; CDR3 protein: CATSEGTSGPFF
V gene: TRBV12-3/TRBV12-4; CDR3 protein: CASSPRHRSSYNEQYF
V gene: TRBV20-1; CDR3 protein: CSARSLAGVGEQYF
V gene: TRBV19; CDR3 protein: CASSIEASSYEQYF
V gene: TRBV6-2/TRBV6-3; CDR3 protein: CASSYSFLQGPYEQFF
V gene: TRBV4-2; CDR3 protein: CASSHVSGPTNEKLFF
V gene: TRBV3-1; CDR3 protein: CASSPYGGGEQYF
V gene: TRBV7-8; CDR3 protein: CASSLVDSRHYEQYF
V gene: TRBV7-2; CDR3 protein: CASSAGTSGTLDTQYF
V gene: TRBV4-1; CDR3 protein: CASSQGRGQGYEQYF
V gene: TRBV15; CDR3 protein: CATSRPGHSYNEQYF
V gene: TRBV12-3/TRBV12-4; CDR3 protein: CASSRSDNYYGYTF
V gene: TRBV12-5; CDR3 protein: CASGTGQLHQETQYF
V gene: TRBV7-5; CDR3 protein: CISVPEAPARPSWGTDTQYF
V gene: TRBV19; CDR3 protein: CASRKQGAGEQFF
V gene: TRBV5-1; CDR3 protein: CASSFSSGSPSYNEQFF
V gene: TRBV27; CDR3 protein: CASSPTRGTGELFF
V gene: TRBV5-1; CDR3 protein: CASSEGQGSYGYTF
V gene: TRBV14; CDR3 protein: CASSQDRTGGYGYTF
V gene: TRBV7-2; CDR3 protein: CASSVGFPGEETQYF
V gene: TRBV4-2; CDR3 protein: CASSRLLQGASYNEQFF
V gene: TRBV9; CDR3 protein: CASSAGRAKDTQYF
V gene: TRBV11-3; CDR3 protein: CVSSLDPWGDEQYF
V gene: TRBV10-3; CDR3 protein: CASNRDRDSETQYF
V gene: TRBV12-3/TRBV12-4; CDR3 protein: CASSGFGLLLNNEQFF
V gene: TRBV25-1; CDR3 protein: CASSALPGLAGIQETQYF
V gene: TRBV12-3/TRBV12-4; CDR3 protein: CASTPNTGELFF
V gene: TRBV6-5; CDR3 protein: CASSYEGFNYGYTF
V gene: TRBV12-3/TRBV12-4; CDR3 protein: CASRGPRASETQYF
V gene: TRBV10-3; CDR3 protein: CAISEGSSPLHF